This T cell receptor beta chain was sequenced for a study of T-cell memory formation after mild COVID-19. Whole-study context: The TCR clusters were mostly specific to one donor.

TCRdb analysed the 5' RACE reads with MiXCR anew, one entry per CDR3 protein. The sample carries approximately 230,000 distinct CDR3 sequences, around 17% recorded once. The CDR3 is 13 residues long. Germline CDR1 and CDR2: PRHDT and FYEKMQ (reference sequence). The V gene lost 4 bases and the J gene lost 3 bases, with 9 bases spanning the gap. The study, taken as a whole, reports: That cross-reactive memory joined was suggested by some responding clones appearing in pre-infection memory.

A few counts support this clonotype. Its antigen is unidentified. This receptor was identified in a man aged 18 to 29 who had mild COVID-19 (a few samples of this study predate the infection). Cell type and time point are not known. The V and J genes are TRBV13 and TRBJ1-2, with unresolved D. The sample consisted of PBMCs or a T cell subset sorted from them (not recorded which). The DNA for the CDR3 is TGTGCCAGCAGCTCCCTCGACCACTATGGCTACACCTTC. Protein product: CASSSLDHYGYTF.